The 11 T cell receptor beta chains below come from one sample, sequenced in a study of T cells in tumors after PD-1 blockade. The protocol was immunoSEQ multiplex PCR, while the TCRdb copy is restricted to in-frame clones and leaves out a portion. The data show about 63,000 clones, under 80% seen once. The sample was PBMCs, taken after anti-PD-1 treatment. The receptors stem from a human donor with basal cell carcinoma.

J is TRBJ2-3 and V is TRBV3-1 (or the pseudogene TRBV3-2); 9 bases align to TRBD2. V shed 4 bases and J 0 bases; nucleotides not matched to a gene: 2. The CDR3 totals 15 residues. Germline V gene lookup returns CDR1 LGHDT and CDR2 YNNKEL (reference sequence). The CDR3 DNA is TGTGCCAGCAGCCCCGGACTAGCGAGCACAGATACGCAGTATTTT. Protein sequence: CASSPGLASTDTQYF.

The chain combines TRBV18 with TRBJ2-1, with TRBD2 identical over 8 bases. Trimming cost V 0 bases and J 6 bases; bases outside gene matches: 10. Germline V gene data show CDR1 as KGHSH and CDR2 as LQKENI. The CDR3 spans 17 residues. The chain's CDR3 is CASSPPGTGGRINEQFF. The CDR3 DNA is TGTGCCAGCTCACCACCTGGAACGGGGGGGCGAATCAATGAGCAGTTCTTC. Complete variable domain (other parts from reference TRBV18 and TRBJ2-1): NAGVMQNPRHLVRRRGQEARLRCSPMKGHSHVYWYRQLPEEGLKFMVYLQKENIIDESGMPKERFSAEFPKEGPSILRIQQVVRGDSAAYFCASSPPGTGGRINEQFFGPGTRLTVL.

This clone was counted a few times. V usage is TRBV7-8 and J usage is TRBJ1-3, with D possibly TRBD1 on 5 matching bases. Germline V gene data show CDR1 as SGHVS and CDR2 as FQNEAQ. The CDR3 has 15 residues. V was shortened by 4 bases and J by 0 bases, with 10 bases between the two germline ends. The chain's CDR3 is CASSSPTGSGNTIYF. In DNA form, the CDR3 reads TGTGCCAGCAGCTCACCTACAGGCTCTGGAAACACCATATATTTT.

A few counts support this clone. The V call is TRBV6-6, the J call TRBJ1-1, with D tentatively TRBD1 (5 bases). Trimming removed 7 bases from V and 3 bases from J, with 18 bases in between. The CDR3 is made up of 15 amino acids. Germline V gene data show CDR1 as MNHNY and CDR2 as SVGAGI (reference sequence). CDR3 amino acids: CASTDPPGGDTEAFF. CDR3 DNA sequence: TGTGCCAGCACCGACCCCCCGGGGGGTGACACTGAAGCTTTCTTT.

This clone was counted only a few times. V usage is TRBV4-1 and J usage is TRBJ1-3, with no clear D. V was pared by 1 base and J by 0 bases, with 10 bases between. Germline V gene lookup returns CDR1 MGHRA and CDR2 YSYEKL. The CDR3 is 16 residues long. The CDR3 coding sequence is TGCGCCAGCAGCCAAGGGACGTTTGGCTCTGGAAACACCATATATTTT. Translating gives CASSQGTFGSGNTIYF.

The chain uses TRBV2 and TRBJ2-5, with D possibly called TRBD1 or TRBD2 (7 bases each). V lost 8 bases and J 5 bases, leaving 15 bases between the germline ends. The CDR3 loop spans 13 amino acids. Germline-derived CDR1 and CDR2 are SNHLY and FYNNEI. CDR3 bases: TGTGCCAGCGTGCCAGGGGGGGGCGAGACCCAGTACTTC. This gives the protein CASVPGGGETQYF.

The chain carries TRBV7-9 and TRBJ2-1; TRBD2 agrees at 12 bases. Trimming at V came to 5 bases and at J to 7 bases, leaving 9 bases not matched to a gene. CDR1 is SEHNR and CDR2 is FQNEAQ in the germline V gene (reference sequence). The CDR3 sequence is 16 residues long. CDR3 sequence reads: CASSGRTSGGTNEQFF. The DNA for the CDR3 is TGTGCCAGCAGCGGAAGAACTAGCGGGGGGACTAATGAGCAGTTCTTC.

The chain couples TRBV7-2 to TRBJ2-7; the D gene is possibly TRBD1 (6 bases). This CDR3 is built from 15 residues. Germline V gives CDR1 SGHTA, CDR2 FQGNSA. The V end lost 6 bases, the J end lost 0 bases, and 15 bases lay between the germline ends. CDR3 in amino acids: CASSLDSPSSYEQYF. In nucleotides, the CDR3 is TGTGCCAGCAGTTTGGACAGCCCTAGCTCCTACGAGCAGTACTTC.

This clone appeared a few times. This chain connects TRBV10-3 to TRBJ2-3, with 9 bases aligning to TRBD1. Germline values: CDR1 ENHRY, CDR2 SYGVKD. The CDR3 contains 16 residues. V was clipped by 11 bases and J by 2 bases; unmatched bases: 14. CDR3 sequence reads: CAHRSATGGTTDTQYF. The DNA of the CDR3 is TGTGCCCATCGGTCGGCGACAGGGGGGACCACAGATACGCAGTATTTT.

The chain joins TRBV27 to TRBJ1-6, with D hard to call. The CDR3 contains 15 residues. Germline loops: CDR1 MNHEY, CDR2 SMNVEV (reference sequence). V was trimmed by 0 bases and J by 6 bases, leaving 9 bases between them. The CDR3 bases are TGTGCCAGCAGTTTATCGGGGTTGGGTAATTCACCCCTCCACTTT. It yields the protein CASSLSGLGNSPLHF.

This clone has only a few counts. This sequence joins TRBV2 and TRBJ2-7, with TRBD1 matching over 7 bases. V gave up 8 bases and J gave up 0 bases; unmatched junction bases: 13. The length of the CDR3 is 16 residues. From germline, CDR1 is SNHLY and CDR2 FYNNEI. The CDR3 is CASWGSWDSSSYEQYF. The CDR3 bases are TGTGCCAGCTGGGGGAGCTGGGACAGTAGCTCCTACGAGCAGTACTTC.